This T cell receptor (beta chain) was recorded in a study of cytomegalovirus exposure and HLA in healthy donors (dated by TCRdb to about 2017). About the study as a whole: An earlier analysis of 587 of the donors reported about 280 Gb of sequence data and 117 million unique TCR beta sequences obtained from about 180 million T cells. Four or five DR-DQ haplotypes were handled as single units for association and clustering because linkage in the cohort was strong. The genetic ancestry cluster associated with self-reported Caucasian donors included roughly 84% of the roughly 400 genotyped donors. About 300 gigabases of sequencing data and approximately 85 million unique TCR sequences were included in an early release covering around 600 HLA-typed donors. To predict cytomegalovirus infection status, the study brought together high-throughput TCR immunosequencing, statistical association of individual TCRs with disease status, and machine learning. Using immunosequencing, the study profiled T cell repertoires from around 670 subjects and related those repertoires to cytomegalovirus serostatus. Every discovery cohort repertoire had been produced on one sequencing platform. HLA typing included class I and class II loci at four-digit resolution. On average, about 240,000 unique TCR beta nucleotide sequences were sequenced per donor among 398 genotyped donors of the cohort, with 15% to 20% of those sequences being non-productive. The study aimed to test whether cataloging public T cell receptors could reveal signatures of past pathogen exposure. In an earlier analysis of a few hundred of the donors, high-throughput TCR beta sequencing was used to judge whether each TCR beta V gene segment behaved as functional or pseudogenic. Alongside the repertoire data, information on donor age, sex, ethnicity and CMV serostatus was compiled. In addition to the first cohort of 666 subjects, a separate validation cohort of 100 to 150 different subjects was used. The later analysis used no new phenotypic data to find candidate immune exposures, relying instead on TCR beta sequences and their occurrence across donors. In a later analysis, previously published TCR beta repertoires from several hundred donors were re-analyzed and high-resolution HLA genotyping was added so that TCR occurrence patterns could be studied. Genome-wide SNP genotypes for about 60% of the roughly 670 donors were used in a later genetic analysis, which treated that subset as a discovery cohort. The number of typed donors differed by locus: about 620-640 for A, B, C, DRB1 and DQB1; some 500 for DQA1; about 600 for DPA1; and some 450 for DPB1.

The cohort comprised some 730 healthy bone marrow donors. At the time of sampling, all cohort members were nominally healthy, though unrecorded immune exposures were likely present. The donor was CMV seropositive and belonged to the group of 250 to 300 seropositive cohort members. Every donor gave a peripheral blood sample, and the peripheral blood mononuclear cells from that sample were used for TCR beta sequencing. The Qiagen DNeasy Blood Extraction Kit was used to extract genomic DNA from the blood cell samples. The study at large found these results: Immune exposure information for the cohort was limited to CMV serostatus. The study listed 150 to 200 TCR beta chains as associated with cytomegalovirus. The classifier was reported to diagnose cytomegalovirus status with high specificity and sensitivity in both the original cohort and the validation cohort. A later analysis found that most CMV-associated TCR beta chains appeared HLA-restricted, with HLA associations seemingly driven largely by CMV exposure. According to the authors, the approach could potentially be generalized to other disease states and immunological phenotypes. Correlated functional status among segregating V segments might be attributable to linkage disequilibrium, but an unknown experimental factor could not be ruled out. V-gene and J-gene trimming of TCR beta chains was associated with a missense DCLRE1C variant in a later genetic analysis, and the association was replicated in an independent cohort. Most TCR sequences were observed very rarely across donors, whereas some public TCRs were present in many individuals. The presence/absence analyses assumed that sequencing depth was roughly uniform across donors, and that assumption may not be true. The sequencing pipeline was judged likely to have produced a cluster of highly shared sequence variants as a technical artifact. Because the 87-base-pair reads could not distinguish some IMGT-functional V segments, including TRBV6-2 and TRBV6-3, those segments were excluded. A further reported finding was that TCR beta sequences accurately predicted the HLA-A and HLA-B alleles for most subjects in the first cohort. At a false discovery rate of 0.05, a later analysis linked 15,000 to 20,000 TCR beta sequences to specific HLA alleles. Because HLA typing was unavailable for some donors at each locus, only the typed subset was used in association tests. Compared with equally common non-associated chains, HLA-associated TCR beta chains in a later analysis were more clonally expanded and had lower generation probabilities. In a later analysis, the rate of TCR association differed among HLA loci, with DRB1 alleles having the most associated TCRs and HLA-C alleles having the fewest. When HLA alleles, especially DR and DQ, strongly co-occurred, attributing TCR associations to individual alleles was difficult. In this cohort, only TCR beta chains were sequenced, and detectable features were limited by the absence of alpha or paired-chain data. A later analysis reported that several top co-occurrence clusters appeared linked to parvovirus B19, influenza, CMV and Epstein-Barr virus. In vitro tests confirmed that a few of the cytomegalovirus-associated TCR beta chains recognize cytomegalovirus antigens. An earlier analysis of 450 to 750 of the donors showed that most TCR beta V segments appeared in productive rearrangements either about 90% or about 30% of the time, which broadly matched IMGT annotations. Because counts were too low, roughly 18 rarely observed V segments, including chromosome 9 orphons, were left out of the earlier analysis of several hundred of the donors. Compared with the approximately 670-donor mean, donors in an Asian-associated ancestry cluster had fewer N-insertions in productive TCRs, according to a later genetic analysis.

Receptor libraries were prepared by the immunoSEQ multiplex PCR assay. For the multiplex PCR, a mixture combining 60 forward primers for TCR Vbeta segments and 13 reverse primers for TCR Jbeta segments was used. Amplification of the CDR3 region of rearranged TCR beta genes was performed with a multiplex PCR assay on genomic DNA. On the Illumina HiSeq System, the amplified TCR beta libraries were sequenced as 87-base-pair reads. The source study handled its data this way. In a later analysis, tens of millions of unique TCR beta chains were counted across the 666 repertoires, and about 10 million of these chains were shared by at least two donors. Raw reads were error-corrected and collapsed into unique sequences by a nearest-neighbor algorithm in which closely related sequences were merged to remove PCR and sequencing errors. Alignment of CDR3 sequences to IMGT reference sequences was used to assign V, D and J gene segments. Each retained sequence needed at least a six-nucleotide match to both a V gene segment and a J gene segment. A rearrangement was called productive if the CDR3 had no stop codons and remained in frame with V and J, and every other rearrangement was called non-productive. Following IMGT convention, CDR3 was defined as the stretch from the second conserved V-encoded cysteine up to the conserved J-encoded phenylalanine. In an earlier analysis of roughly 610 of the donors, sequences lacking an unambiguous match to a single V gene segment were excluded. In an earlier analysis of several hundred of the donors, V segments were called functional above 56.7% productive rearrangements and were called segregating when the between-donor standard deviation exceeded 5%. A statistical classification framework was built for diagnosing cytomegalovirus status from the catalog of TCR beta chain sequences. A later analysis assigned V and J genes by comparing TCR nucleotide sequences with IMGT/GENE-DB human TR gene sequences. A later analysis assigned CDR3 sequences and most-parsimonious VDJ recombination scenarios with the TCRdist pipeline. In a later analysis, every TCR beta chain was defined by the combination of its CDR3 amino acid sequence and its V-gene family, and reads without a unique V-gene family were dropped. A later analysis removed over 500 highly shared, low-generation-probability nucleotide sequences to deal with suspected cross-contamination and a sequencing artifact. For each public chain, a later analysis derived a clonal expansion index from normalized ranks of inferred template counts within each repertoire. In a later analysis, generation probabilities were computed using a VDJ recombination model fitted to out-of-frame rearrangements, and the results were checked against IGoR. A later analysis scored TCR-TCR, TCR-HLA and TCR-CMV co-occurrence with hypergeometric tests, applying a repertoire-size bias correction to TCR pairs. False discovery rates were estimated in a later analysis by permuting HLA or CMV assignments 20 times. In a later analysis, co-occurring TCRs were grouped using DBSCAN, with TCRdist sequence similarity added in when clustering inside HLA-allele-positive subsets. For co-occurrence clustering, repertoires with fewer than 30,000 or more than 120,000 public chains were excluded, along with about five repertoires with anomalous nucleotide sharing. Imported from immuneACCESS, the table was reduced by TCRdb to in-frame sequences with V and J called. These copies leave out some clones; in studies compared against another copy, an unresolved V gene accounts for under half, and the cause of the remainder is not known. That table supplies the V and J calls and clone size; D and trimming were determined from the DNA. A total of some 160,000 clones appear in this sample, 65% to 85% of them only once. 1.3% of the sample is held by the ten biggest clonotypes.

As regards this clone: The clone's antigen remains unknown. The input lacks base qualities; no much larger clone sits a single base away.

The CDR3 numbers 15 residues from cysteine through phenylalanine. Solely the CDR3 DNA is kept, with 45 bases framed from the first base. Cut back by 1 base and 3 bases, the V and J ends lie 12 bases apart. As encoded in the germline V gene, CDR1 is SGHDN while CDR2 is FVKESK. The sequenced sample consisted of PBMCs. The chain links TRBV14 with TRBJ1-1, with the D segment identity uncertain. This TCR was recovered from a man aged 45-60 years in good health and CMV-seropositive. The bases read TGTGCCAGCAGCCAAGCCGGAACGACATACACTGAAGCTTTCTTT. Its translation reads: CASSQAGTTYTEAFF.